Below are 16 T cell receptor beta chains sequenced from a single sample in a study of blood T cell repertoires in COVID-19. The repertoire was sequenced with immunoSEQ multiplex PCR; TCRdb's copy has only in-frame clones and lacks some. The data contain a few hundred thousand clones, roughly nine tenths of them seen just once; the ten biggest clones take up roughly a tenth. The sample consisted of peripheral blood. The receptor source for this set is a woman between 50 and 59 years old with COVID-19, enrolled during active disease.

Here the CDR3 DNA reads TGTGCCATCAGTGAGTTGAAGACAGGTCACTCCTACGAGCAGTACTTC. Its protein is CAISELKTGHSYEQYF. The genes are TRBV10-3 and TRBJ2-7; a weak D match, TRBD1 (6 bases). The CDR3 sequence is 16 residues long. V dropped 1 base and J dropped 0 bases, with 13 bases sitting between them. Germline-derived CDR1 and CDR2 are ENHRY and SYGVKD.

The rearrangement joins TRBV6-5 to TRBJ2-3, with D possibly being TRBD2 (6 bases). Germline V gene lookup returns CDR1 MNHEY and CDR2 SVGAGI. The CDR3 length is 12 residues. V was trimmed by 6 bases and J by 4 bases, leaving 8 bases between them. In DNA form, the CDR3 reads TGTGCCAGCAGATCTAGCGCAGATACGCAGTATTTT. As protein: CASRSSADTQYF.

As to this clone: The same CDR3 is also encoded by other DNA sequences in this sample. The chain combines TRBV19 with TRBJ1-1, with no clear D. In germline, CDR1 is LNHDA, CDR2 SQIVND (reference sequence). The ends were cut back, 3 bases at V and 1 base at J, with 6 bases in the middle. The CDR3 covers 13 residues. For the CDR3, the DNA is TGTGCCAGTAGTATTGGAGGGAACACTGAAGCTTTCTTT. Translation gives CASSIGGNTEAFF.

The V call is TRBV6-5, the J call TRBJ2-7; 10 bases map to TRBD1. V lost 5 bases and J lost 4; bases outside the gene matches: 8. CDR1 and CDR2 (germline): MNHEY, SVGAGI. The CDR3 totals 15 residues. DNA of the CDR3: TGTGCCAGCAGTCCGCGACAGGGGGCGGGTTACGAGCAGTACTTC. It encodes CASSPRQGAGYEQYF.

This rearrangement joins TRBV24-1 to TRBJ2-6; a weak D match, TRBD2 (7 bases). V was trimmed by 6 bases and J by 7 bases, leaving 18 bases between them. Germline CDR1 KGHDR, CDR2 SFDVKD. CDR3 length: 16 amino acids. CDR3 in DNA: TGTGCCACCAGTTCCCTGGGGGGGCCACCTGCCAACGTCCTGACTTTC. Its protein product is CATSSLGGPPANVLTF.

In its sample, this clone was seen once. CDR3 region: CASSFGGESYGYTF. The DNA for the CDR3 is TGTGCCAGCAGCTTCGGGGGAGAGAGCTATGGCTACACCTTC. This sequence joins TRBV7-8 and TRBJ1-2, with D possibly TRBD1 on 5 matching bases. The CDR3 has 14 amino acids. The V end was cut by 3 bases, the J end by 4 bases, with 12 bases between. The germline V gene encodes CDR1 SGHVS and CDR2 FQNEAQ.

In its sample, this clone was seen once. The rearrangement joins TRBV6-2 or TRBV6-3 to TRBJ1-4; 7 bases agree with TRBD1. The CDR3 runs to 15 residues. Germline-derived CDR1 and CDR2 are MNHEY and SVGEGT. Trimming removed 6 bases from V and 7 bases from J; junction bases left unmatched: 11. The CDR3 here is CASSATGTVFEKLFF. The CDR3, as DNA: TGTGCCAGCAGCGCTACCGGGACAGTTTTTGAAAAACTGTTTTTT.

This chain uses TRBV5-4 with TRBJ2-3; D gene unclear. This CDR3 contains 14 residues. In germline, CDR1 is SGHNT, CDR2 YYREEE (reference sequence). V lost 3 bases and J 6 bases, leaving 14 bases between the germline ends. CDR3 in DNA: TGTGCCAGCAGCTCCCTTCTTTATGAGGATACGCAGTATTTT. This sequence encodes CASSSLLYEDTQYF.

The V and J genes are TRBV5-1 and TRBJ2-3, with 11 bases that match TRBD2. The V gene end was trimmed by 4 bases and the J gene end by 4 bases; junction bases not matched to a gene: 8. The germline V gene encodes CDR1 SGHRS and CDR2 YFSETQ. The CDR3 loop spans 16 amino acids. The DNA for the CDR3 is TGCGCCAGCAGCACTCGACTAGCGGGGAACGCAGATACGCAGTATTTT. The encoded protein is CASSTRLAGNADTQYF.

This sequence joins TRBV28 and TRBJ2-7; weak D call: TRBD2 (5 bases). The germline V gene has CDR1 MDHEN and CDR2 SYDVKM. The CDR3 has 15 residues. Trimming shortened V by 1 base and J by 5 bases, and 15 bases separated the two germline ends. CDR3: CASSLYKGSGDEQYF. CDR3 nucleotide sequence: TGTGCCAGCAGTTTATATAAGGGCAGCGGCGACGAGCAGTACTTC.

The chain uses TRBV11-2 and TRBJ1-3, with 7 bases lining up with TRBD1. V gave up 1 base and J gave up 4 bases; unmatched junction bases: 10. Per the germline V gene, CDR1 is SGHAT and CDR2 is FQNNGV. This CDR3 is 17 amino acids long. Written as DNA, the CDR3 is TGTGCCAGCAGCTTAGTAGGAGGACAGGTTGCGGGAAACACCATATATTTT. It is translated as CASSLVGGQVAGNTIYF.

This chain joins TRBV5-1 and TRBJ1-1, with no clear D. Trimming stripped 2 bases from V and 7 bases from J, with 6 bases between. The germline gives CDR1 SGHRS, CDR2 YFSETQ. CDR3 length equals 11 residues. CDR3 nucleotides: TGCGCCAGCAGCTTTAGTGGTGAAGCTTTCTTT. It codes for CASSFSGEAFF. The variable domain in full, completed from reference TRBV5-1 and TRBJ1-1, reads KAGVTQTPRYLIKTRGQQVTLSCSPISGHRSVSWYQQTPGQGLQFLFEYFSETQRNKGNFPGRFSGRQFSNSRSEMNVSTLELGDSALYLCASSFSGEAFFGQGTRLTVV.

J is TRBJ2-3 and V is TRBV10-1; D is ambiguous. CDR3 size: 13 residues. Trimming removed 2 bases at V and 2 bases at J, with 5 bases between. Germline CDR1 reads WNHNN; CDR2 reads SYGVQD (reference sequence). Here the CDR3 DNA reads TGCGCCAGCAGTGAGGGCCTCACAGATACGCAGTATTTT. This gives the protein CASSEGLTDTQYF.

The chain combines TRBV5-1 with TRBJ1-1; TRBD1 agrees at 10 bases. Trimming cost V 4 bases and J 4 bases; bases outside gene matches: 10. CDR1 is SGHRS and CDR2 is YFSETQ in the germline V gene. CDR3 size: 16 residues. CDR3 nucleotides: TGCGCCAGCAGCAGACTTGGACAGGGGGGGTTCACTGAAGCTTTCTTT. This codes for CASSRLGQGGFTEAFF. The whole variable domain, remainder taken from reference TRBV5-1 and TRBJ1-1, is KAGVTQTPRYLIKTRGQQVTLSCSPISGHRSVSWYQQTPGQGLQFLFEYFSETQRNKGNFPGRFSGRQFSNSRSEMNVSTLELGDSALYLCASSRLGQGGFTEAFFGQGTRLTVV.

The rearrangement joins TRBV6-5 to TRBJ1-6, with D hard to call. This CDR3 is 12 amino acids long. Trimming cost V 5 bases and J 14 bases, with 13 bases left between them. Germline CDR1 is MNHEY and CDR2 is SVGAGI. The CDR3 loop reads CASSNGIRTLHF. The DNA for the CDR3 is TGTGCCAGCAGTAACGGGATCAGGACCCTCCACTTT.

The rearrangement joins TRBV5-1 to TRBJ1-6; D is unresolved. This CDR3 contains 16 residues. Per germline, CDR1 SGHRS and CDR2 YFSETQ. The V gene lost 2 bases and the J gene lost 0 bases, with 9 bases spanning the gap. The CDR3 spells CASSFASSSYNSPLHF. CDR3 bases: TGCGCCAGCAGCTTTGCATCGAGCTCCTATAATTCACCCCTCCACTTT.